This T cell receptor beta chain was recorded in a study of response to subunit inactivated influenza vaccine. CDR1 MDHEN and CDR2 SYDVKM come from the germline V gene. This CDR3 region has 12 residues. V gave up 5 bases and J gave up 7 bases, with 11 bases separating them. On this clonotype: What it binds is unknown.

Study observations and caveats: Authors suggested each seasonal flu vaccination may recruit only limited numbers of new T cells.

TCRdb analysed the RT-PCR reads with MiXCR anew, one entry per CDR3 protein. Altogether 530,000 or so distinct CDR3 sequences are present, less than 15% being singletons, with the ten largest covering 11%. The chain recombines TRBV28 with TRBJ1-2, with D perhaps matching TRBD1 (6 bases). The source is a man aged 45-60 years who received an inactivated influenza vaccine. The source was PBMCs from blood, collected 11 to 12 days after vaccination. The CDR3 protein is CASSRGDRGYTF. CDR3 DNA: TGTGCCAGCAGTAGGGGGGATCGTGGCTACACCTTC.